A selection of T cell receptor beta chains follows, all from one sample in a study of T cell responses to AZD1222 COVID-19 vaccine. TCRdb's copy holds only in-frame clones and misses some; the assay was immunoSEQ multiplex PCR. The data contain roughly 120,000 clones, 85% to 90% of them seen just once; the ten biggest clones take up roughly 8.9%. The source was peripheral blood, collected on day 0 of AZD1222 vaccination. All receptors derive from an adult in good health. Both conserved end residues are part of each CDR3. Each record gives: D gene, J gene, clone size, V gene, CDR3 protein. D genes are given only for firm matches. Rows may omit the clone size; those that give it use once, few, many or a size class.

TRBD1 | TRBJ1-2 | once | TRBV28 | CASSPTGGYGYTF
TRBD2 | TRBJ2-2 | once | TRBV4-2 | CASSQDHLGLARIGELFF
TRBD2 | TRBJ2-3 | . | TRBV3-1/TRBV3-2 | CASSRLAGGHTDTQYF
. | TRBJ1-1 | . | TRBV11-2 | CASSPRTMNTEAFF
. | TRBJ2-1 | . | TRBV19 | CASSTIRPTGSSRNEQFF
. | TRBJ1-2 | . | TRBV11-2 | CASSLSGQNYGYTF
TRBD1 | TRBJ2-1 | . | TRBV6-5 | CASQPRTGGADEQFF
TRBD2 | TRBJ2-1 | . | TRBV4-2 | CASSSRLAEANEQFF
. | TRBJ2-7 | . | TRBV7-4 | CASSFHLVPETHAERLGNYEQYF
TRBD1 | TRBJ1-2 | . | TRBV10-3 | CAISESDRENGYTF
TRBD1 | TRBJ2-5 | once | TRBV6-5 | CASSSQDRVLKTQYF
TRBD1 | TRBJ1-2 | . | TRBV19 | CASSIQGFYGYTF
. | TRBJ1-5 | . | TRBV30 | CAWSEEGLSNQPQHF
TRBD1 | TRBJ1-1 | . | TRBV5-5 | CASSPEGQGGRLAFF
. | TRBJ1-2 | . | TRBV19 | CASSRVGGDGYTF
. | TRBJ2-3 | . | TRBV19 | CASSPAGFTDTQYF
. | TRBJ1-5 | . | TRBV6-6 | CASSYSTNQPQHF
TRBD2 | TRBJ2-7 | . | TRBV6-5 | CASDTSGSSYEQYF
. | TRBJ1-1 | . | TRBV9 | CASSGQTGNTEAFF
. | TRBJ1-5 | . | TRBV5-8 | CASSPQSHRGNQPQHF
. | TRBJ1-2 | . | TRBV9 | CASSVEPLRVGSGYTF
. | TRBJ1-2 | . | TRBV30 | CAWSVGGYGYTF